These 19 T cell receptor beta chains share one sample of origin, sequenced in a study of neurological immune-mediated disorders (dated by TCRdb to the late 2010s). To prepare the library, 5' RACE was applied. The sequencing machine was an Illumina HiSeq 2500. Using fastp at Q25 and MiXCR, TCRdb reprocessed the public reads and kept productive beta chains. Rows with one shared CDR3 protein collapse into an entry with the most common genes and DNA. Across this sample there are 72,000 or so distinct CDR3 sequences, with 15% to 20% seen only once. The ten largest clones represent 15% of the sample. The sample taken for sequencing was PBMCs. These receptor sequences come from a woman between 40 and 55 years old in good health.

This clonotype appeared many times. This chain joins TRBV7-2 and TRBJ2-3, with D possibly being TRBD2 (5 bases). CDR3 length: 13 residues. Trimming cost V 4 bases and J 14 bases, with 19 bases left between them. Looked up from germline, CDR1 is SGHTA and CDR2 is FQGNSA. The CDR3 DNA reads TGTGCCAGCAGCTCCGGACTTGGTGCCCCGCCGTATTTT. Its translation is CASSSGLGAPPYF.

This clonotype has at least ten counts. The chain is built from TRBV20-1 and TRBJ2-4; D is ambiguous. The CDR3 is 15 residues long. Deletions cut 3 bases from V and 2 bases from J, with 14 bases between. Looked up from germline, CDR1 is DFQATT and CDR2 is SNEGSKA (reference sequence). DNA for the CDR3: TGCAGTGCTAGGGGCGGTCCCTTTTCCAAAAACATTCAGTACTTC. It yields the protein CSARGGPFSKNIQYF.

In its sample, this clonotype was seen many times. The gene calls are TRBV29-1 and TRBJ1-1; D unclear. The CDR3 loop spans 13 amino acids. Germline V gene lookup returns CDR1 SQVTM and CDR2 ANQGSEA. Trimming took off 6 bases at V and 0 bases at J, with 11 bases between the two ends. The CDR3 loop is CSVHVGMNTEAFF. The CDR3 DNA reads TGCAGCGTCCACGTGGGAATGAACACTGAAGCTTTCTTT.

The genes are TRBV6-6 and TRBJ1-2; TRBD1 is a possible D gene (5 bases). The CDR3 has 14 residues. The germline V gene encodes CDR1 MNHNY and CDR2 SVGAGI (reference sequence). V shed 4 bases and J shed 5 bases, with 14 bases lying between them. CDR3 in DNA: TGTGCCAGCAGTTCGTCGGCCAAGGGGTATGGCTACACCTTC. Its protein product is CASSSSAKGYGYTF.

The table lists this clonotype with many counts. The chain is built from TRBV3-1 and TRBJ2-7; D unclear. Between the trimmed V and J ends, which lost 2 bases and 0 bases, there was a span of 5 bases. CDR3 size: 13 residues. Germline loops: CDR1 LGHDT, CDR2 YNNKEL (reference sequence). CDR3 in amino acids: CASSQKGSYEQYF. The CDR3 DNA reads TGTGCCAGCAGCCAAAAAGGCTCCTACGAGCAGTACTTC.

There are many counts of this clonotype. The genes are TRBV20-1 and TRBJ1-1, with D hard to call. Trimming pared 6 bases from V and 0 bases from J, leaving 8 bases between. Germline CDR1 and CDR2: DFQATT and SNEGSKA (reference sequence). This CDR3 spans 12 amino acids. The CDR3 reads CSATEMNTEAFF. In DNA, the CDR3 is TGCAGTGCCACAGAGATGAACACTGAAGCTTTCTTT.

As concerns this clonotype: Relative to the germline gene, one junction end is altered; a read error may explain this. This sequence joins TRBV6-2 or TRBV6-3 and TRBJ2-5; perhaps D is TRBD1 or TRBD2 (5 bases each). Germline CDR1 and CDR2: MNHEY and SVGEGT. This CDR3 is 13 amino acids long. CDR3 coding DNA: TGTGCCACCGCCCGGGACCTACAAGATACCCAGTACTTC. The encoded protein is CATARDLQDTQYF.

This clonotype was observed at least ten times. The V gene is TRBV5-1, the J gene TRBJ1-1; tentatively, D is TRBD1 (5 bases). The CDR3 sequence is 14 residues long. CDR1 SGHRS and CDR2 YFSETQ come from the germline V gene. The V and J ends lost 3 bases and 4 bases respectively, with 13 bases between them. The CDR3 sequence is CASSYQGGFTEAFF. The CDR3 region has the DNA TGCGCCAGCAGCTACCAGGGAGGGTTCACTGAAGCTTTCTTT.

This clonotype was recorded at least ten times. The genes are TRBV6-6 and TRBJ1-5; D gene unclear. The V gene's germline CDR1 is MNHNY and CDR2 SVGAGI (reference sequence). There are 14 residues in the CDR3. V shed 6 bases and J shed 6 bases, with 15 bases lying between them. The CDR3 DNA reads as TGTGCCAGCAGAGAGCGGGAGGGAGGTCAGCCCCAGCATTTT. Amino acid sequence: CASREREGGQPQHF.

Ten or more counts support this clonotype. This chain uses TRBV24-1 with TRBJ2-1; no definite D call. This CDR3 region has 15 residues. Trimming took 4 bases from V and 1 from J, leaving 10 bases between them. Germline assignment: CDR1 KGHDR and CDR2 SFDVKD. CDR3 bases: TGTGCCACCAGTGACCCGGATTTTTCCTACAATGAGCAGTTCTTC. This encodes CATSDPDFSYNEQFF.

This clonotype occurred many times. The chain couples TRBV5-1 to TRBJ2-1; 11 bases fit TRBD1. The CDR3 has 19 amino acids. Germline V CDR1 and CDR2: SGHRS, YFSETQ. V lost 4 bases to trimming and J lost 0 bases; unmatched junction nucleotides: 12. CDR3 coding DNA: TGCGCCAGCAGCCCGCCGGGACAGGGGGGACCGAGCTCCTACAATGAGCAGTTCTTC. Translating gives CASSPPGQGGPSSYNEQFF.

This clonotype came up many times. The chain is built from TRBV24-1 and TRBJ2-3; 11 bases align to TRBD1. This CDR3 comprises 15 residues. Germline CDR1 and CDR2: KGHDR and SFDVKD. V lost 5 bases and J lost 4; bases outside the gene matches: 4. The CDR3 loop reads CATSGDRGSADTQYF. As DNA, the CDR3 is TGTGCCACCAGTGGGGACAGGGGGAGCGCAGATACGCAGTATTTT.

This clonotype was recorded at least ten times. The genes are TRBV6-2 or TRBV6-3 and TRBJ2-5; D may be TRBD2 (7 bases). The CDR3 spans 17 residues. Germline CDR1 and CDR2: MNHEY and SVGEGT. The V and J ends lost 1 base and 1 base respectively, with 16 bases between them. The DNA for the CDR3 is TGTGCCAGCAGTTACTTTTTCGGCGGGGGCCCCCAAGAGACCCAGTACTTC. It is translated as CASSYFFGGGPQETQYF.

This clonotype came up many times. Relative to the germline gene, one junction end is altered; a read error may explain this. The chain is built from TRBV5-1 and TRBJ1-1; D is unclear. This CDR3 has 14 amino acids. Germline V lookup: CDR1 SGHRS, CDR2 YFSETQ. The CDR3: CASRLDPQNTEAFF. The CDR3 bases are TGCGCCAGCAGATTGGACCCTCAGAACACTGAAGCTTTCTTT.

At least ten counts were recorded for this clonotype. The V call is TRBV20-1, the J call TRBJ2-5; D assignment may be TRBD1 or TRBD2 (5 bases each). The V end was cut by 5 bases, the J end by 5 bases, with 15 bases between. The CDR3 length is 13 residues. Germline CDR1 is DFQATT and CDR2 is SNEGSKA (reference sequence). The CDR3 reads CSAARDQGETQYF. DNA of the CDR3: TGCAGTGCTGCCCGGGACCAAGGGGAGACCCAGTACTTC.

V and J are TRBV3-1 and TRBJ2-6, with unresolved D. The CDR3 is 14 residues long. The V gene's germline CDR1 is LGHDT and CDR2 YNNKEL (reference sequence). Deletions cut 1 base from V and 8 bases from J, with 9 bases between. The CDR3 loop reads CASSQVANSNVLTF. The CDR3 region has the DNA TGTGCCAGCAGCCAAGTTGCTAATTCCAACGTCCTGACTTTC. Looking up the rest from reference TRBV3-1 and TRBJ2-6 gives the full variable domain: DTAVSQTPKYLVTQMGNDKSIKCEQNLGHDTMYWYKQDSKKFLKIMFSYNNKELIINETVPNRFSPKSPDKAHLNLHINSLELGDSAVYFCASSQVANSNVLTFGAGSRLTVL.

The chain links TRBV10-2 to TRBJ1-3; TRBD1 is a possible D gene (6 bases). V was clipped by 10 bases and J by 0 bases, with 16 bases between them. The CDR3 sequence is 15 residues long. The germline V gene encodes CDR1 WSHSY and CDR2 SAAADI. The CDR3 loop reads CATGRGADSGNTIYF. The CDR3 nucleotides read TGCGCCACCGGGAGGGGGGCCGACTCTGGAAACACCATATATTTT.

The chain is built from TRBV4-1 and TRBJ1-5, with D possibly being TRBD1 (5 bases). Trimming removed 4 bases from V and 4 bases from J, with 8 bases in between. This CDR3 contains 13 residues. Germline CDR1 is MGHRA and CDR2 is YSYEKL. CDR3 residues: CASSPQGNQPQHF. CDR3 DNA sequence: TGCGCCAGCAGCCCCCAGGGAAATCAGCCCCAGCATTTT.

This clonotype has ten or more counts. The J gene is TRBJ2-1, the V gene TRBV27; 8 bases are shared with TRBD2. Germline V CDR1 and CDR2: MNHEY, SMNVEV (reference sequence). The CDR3 consists of 20 residues. The junction had 28 bases not matched to a gene; V was cut back by 8 bases and J by 7 bases. This chain's CDR3 is CASRISGVASGYLTGNEQFF. The CDR3 coding sequence is TGTGCCAGCCGCATCTCGGGCGTGGCTAGCGGGTACCTCACCGGGAATGAGCAGTTCTTC.